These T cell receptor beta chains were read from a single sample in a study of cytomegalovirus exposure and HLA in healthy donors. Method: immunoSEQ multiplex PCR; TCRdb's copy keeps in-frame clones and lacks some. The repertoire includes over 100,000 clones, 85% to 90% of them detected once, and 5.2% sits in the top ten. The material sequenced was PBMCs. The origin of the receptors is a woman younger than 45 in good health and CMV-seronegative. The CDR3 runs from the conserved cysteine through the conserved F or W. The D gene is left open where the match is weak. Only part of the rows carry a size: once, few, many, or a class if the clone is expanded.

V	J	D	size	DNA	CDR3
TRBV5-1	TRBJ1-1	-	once	TGCGCCAGCAGCTTCATACAGGGCTCGCGTACTGAAGCTTTCTTT	CASSFIQGSRTEAFF
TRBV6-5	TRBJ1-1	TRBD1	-	TGTGCCAGCATTCAGGGGGCGTCGGCTTTCTTT	CASIQGASAFF
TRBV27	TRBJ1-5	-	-	TGTGCCAGCAGTTTATCGGGAGGTGCCCATCAGCCCCAGCATTTT	CASSLSGGAHQPQHF
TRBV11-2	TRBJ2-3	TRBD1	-	TGTGCCAGCAGCCAGGACAGGGATACGCAGTATTTT	CASSQDRDTQYF
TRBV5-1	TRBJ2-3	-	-	TGCGCCAGCAGCTTAGGCGGGTGGAGCACAGATACGCAGTATTTT	CASSLGGWSTDTQYF
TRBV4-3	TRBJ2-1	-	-	TGCGCCAGCAGCCAAGATTGGGGCAACGGGTACTCCTACAATGAGCAGTTCTTC	CASSQDWGNGYSYNEQFF
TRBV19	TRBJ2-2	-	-	TGTGCCAGTAGTAAACGACTAAACACCGGGGAGCTGTTTTTT	CASSKRLNTGELFF
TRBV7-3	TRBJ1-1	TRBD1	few	TGTGCCAGCAGCTCGGGACAGGGGGCCTCTGAAGCTTTCTTT	CASSSGQGASEAFF
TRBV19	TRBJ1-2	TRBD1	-	TGTGCCAGTAGCCTGGACAGGGCCTATGGCTACACCTTC	CASSLDRAYGYTF
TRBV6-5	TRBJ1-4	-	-	TGTGCCAGCAGACCACCGGGGGTAAATGAAAAACTGTTTTTT	CASRPPGVNEKLFF
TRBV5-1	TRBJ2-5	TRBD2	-	TGCGCCAGCAGCTTGGGGATCCTAGCGGGGGGGCAAGAGACCCAGTACTTC	CASSLGILAGGQETQYF
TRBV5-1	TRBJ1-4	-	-	TGCGCCAGCAGCTTGGCAGGGCCAGGTGTAGGACTGTTTTTT	CASSLAGPGVGLFF
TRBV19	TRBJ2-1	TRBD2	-	TGTGCCAGTAGTCGACTAGCGGGATACAATGAGCAGTTCTTC	CASSRLAGYNEQFF
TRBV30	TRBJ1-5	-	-	TGTGCCTGGAGTGTACAGGCTAGCAATCAGCCCCAGCATTTT	CAWSVQASNQPQHF
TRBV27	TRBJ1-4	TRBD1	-	TGTGCCAGCAGTCCCCACAGGGGGCCTTGGGAAAAACTGTTTTTT	CASSPHRGPWEKLFF
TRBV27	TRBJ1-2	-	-	TGTGCCAGCAACACCAAAGGGCCTAAAAGGGGTGGCTACACCTTC	CASNTKGPKRGGYTF
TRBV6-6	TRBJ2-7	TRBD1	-	TGTGCCAGCAGTTTCTCAGGGGGCATAAGCGACGAGCAGTACTTC	CASSFSGGISDEQYF
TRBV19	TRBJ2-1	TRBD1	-	TGTGCCAGTAGTATAGTCCCCCCCGGGACAGGGGTAAATGAGCAGTTCTTC	CASSIVPPGTGVNEQFF
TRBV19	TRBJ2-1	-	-	TGTGCCAGTAGCGATACGACTAGGAGCAATGAGCAGTTCTTC	CASSDTTRSNEQFF
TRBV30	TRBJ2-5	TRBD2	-	TGTGCCTGGACAGCGGGGGAGACCCAGTACTTC	CAWTAGETQYF
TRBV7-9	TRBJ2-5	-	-	TGTTCCAGCAGCTTAGCTGGGGGGACTGAACAAGAGACCCAGTACTTC	CSSSLAGGTEQETQYF
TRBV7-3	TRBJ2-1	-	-	TGTGCCAGCAGACTAACCGGGGAACCAGTTGGTGAGCAGTTCTTC	CASRLTGEPVGEQFF
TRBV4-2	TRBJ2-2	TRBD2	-	TGTGCCAGCAGCCAAGAATCGGTTAGCGGGATCACCGGGGAGCTGTTTTTT	CASSQESVSGITGELFF
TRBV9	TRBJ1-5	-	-	TGTGCCAGCAGCGTAGGAACAGCCTGGGAGCCCCAGCATTTT	CASSVGTAWEPQHF
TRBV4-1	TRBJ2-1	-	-	TGCGCCAGCAGCCTAGAACGCGGGACAGAAGGTTTTCATGAGCAGTTCTTC	CASSLERGTEGFHEQFF
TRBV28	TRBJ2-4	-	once	TGTGCCAGCGGGATTTACAGGGAAGGGAACATTCAGTACTTC	CASGIYREGNIQYF
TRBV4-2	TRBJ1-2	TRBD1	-	TGTGCCAGCAGCCCGGGACAGGGGGCCTCAATGTATGGCTACCCCTTC	CASSPGQGASMYGYPF
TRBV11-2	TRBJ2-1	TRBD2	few	TGTGCCAGCACCTTCGGGACTAGCGGTCTGAATGAGCAGTTCTTC	CASTFGTSGLNEQFF
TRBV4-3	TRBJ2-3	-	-	TGCGCCAGCAGCCAAGATTACAGGGCCACAGATACGCAGTATTTT	CASSQDYRATDTQYF
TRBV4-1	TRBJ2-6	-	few	TGCGCCAGCAGGCCTCAGGGCTCTGGGGCCAACGTCCTGACTTTC	CASRPQGSGANVLTF
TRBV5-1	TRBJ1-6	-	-	TGCGCCAGCAGCTTGGAGGGGGGGCGCAGTTCACCCCTCCACTTT	CASSLEGGRSSPLHF
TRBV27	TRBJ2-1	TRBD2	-	TGTGCCAGCAGTTTTGTACTAGCGGGGACGGATGAGCAGTTCTTC	CASSFVLAGTDEQFF
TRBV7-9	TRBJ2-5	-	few	TGTTCCAGCAGCCCAGGGGGGGAGACCCAGTACTTC	CSSSPGGETQYF
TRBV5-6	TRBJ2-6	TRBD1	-	TGTGCCAGCAGCCCAGGATCAGACAGGGGGGTTTTCGGGGCCAACGTCCTGACTTTC	CASSPGSDRGVFGANVLTF
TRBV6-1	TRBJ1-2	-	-	TGTGCCAGCAGTGAAGGGACAAACCCTTTCATAGGTGGCTACACCTTC	CASSEGTNPFIGGYTF
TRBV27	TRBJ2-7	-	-	TGTGCCAGCGATCGCAGGGAGCAGTACTTC	CASDRREQYF
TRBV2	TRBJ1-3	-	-	TGTGCCAGCAGTGAATGGGCAGGGTCTGGAAACACCATATATTTT	CASSEWAGSGNTIYF
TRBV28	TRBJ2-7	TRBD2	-	TGTGCCAGCAGTTGGGGGACTAGCGGGGGGGGCGAGCAGTACTTC	CASSWGTSGGGEQYF
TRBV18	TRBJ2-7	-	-	TGTGCCAGCTCATCTGGCTTTAACGAGCAGTACTTC	CASSSGFNEQYF
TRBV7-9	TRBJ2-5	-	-	TGTGCCAGCAGCCATATACCCCTCGGACAGCAGAAAGAGACCCAGTACTTC	CASSHIPLGQQKETQYF
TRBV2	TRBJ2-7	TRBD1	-	TGTGCCAGCAGTAGGCTCGGGACAGGGGAGCACGAGCAGTACTTC	CASSRLGTGEHEQYF
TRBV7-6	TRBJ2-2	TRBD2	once	TGTGCCAGCAGCTCCGGACTAGCGGGGGGGTCGGACACCGGGGAGCTGTTTTTT	CASSSGLAGGSDTGELFF
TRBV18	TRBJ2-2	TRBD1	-	TGTGCCAGCTCAGCCCCGGGACAGGGGGCGTATCTCGGGGAGCTGTTTTTT	CASSAPGQGAYLGELFF
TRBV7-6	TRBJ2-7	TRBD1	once	TGTGCCAGCAGCTTAGCGCCGGGACAGGGATTATACGAGCAGTACTTC	CASSLAPGQGLYEQYF
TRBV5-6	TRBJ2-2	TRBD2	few	TGTGCCAGCAGCATCATAGCGGGGTACACCGGGGAGCTGTTTTTT	CASSIIAGYTGELFF
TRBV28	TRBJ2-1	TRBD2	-	TGTGCCAGCAGTTTCCGCGGGAGAGGAAATGAGCAGTTCTTC	CASSFRGRGNEQFF
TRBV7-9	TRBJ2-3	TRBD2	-	TGTGCCAGCAGCTTAGTCACGGGACTAGCCCTGTATTTT	CASSLVTGLALYF
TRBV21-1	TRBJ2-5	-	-	TGTGCCAGCAGCAAAGCGCTTTTTAGCCCCTCCGGGACTCACTTTCAAGAGACCCAGTACTTC	CASSKALFSPSGTHFQETQYF
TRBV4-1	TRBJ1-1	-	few	TGCGCCAGCAGCCAAGCCGGGGGATGGACTGAAGCTTTCTTT	CASSQAGGWTEAFF
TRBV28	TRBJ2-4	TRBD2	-	TGTGCCAGCAGTTCTAGCGGGGTAAACATTCAGTACTTC	CASSSSGVNIQYF
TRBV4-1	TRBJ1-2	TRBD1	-	TGCGCCAGCAGCCAAGATACCCGGACAGGGGTTGGTGGCTACACCTTC	CASSQDTRTGVGGYTF
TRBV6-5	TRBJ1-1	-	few	TGTGCCAGCAGTCCACAGACGAACACTGAAGCTTTCTTT	CASSPQTNTEAFF
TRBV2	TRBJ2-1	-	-	TGTGCCAATATAATGGGGGGGCCTCGGGATGAGCAGTTCTTC	CANIMGGPRDEQFF